This is a list of T cell receptor beta chains from one sample in a study of blood T cell repertoires in COVID-19. Using immunoSEQ multiplex PCR, the repertoire was profiled, and TCRdb retains in-frame clones only, with some absent. The data hold about 380,000 clones, with around 90% observed a single time. The specimen was PBMCs or T cells enriched from blood (not recorded which). The receptors were gathered from a woman between 18 and 30 years old who had recovered from COVID-19. CDR3s include the opening cysteine and the closing phenylalanine or tryptophan. D genes are given only for firm matches. The size of a clone is reported for some rows only, either as once, few or many, or as a class for expanded clones.

- TRBJ2-3 - TRBV9 13 CASSVAGTDTQYF TGTGCCAGCAGCGTAGCAGGAACAGATACGCAGTATTTT
- TRBJ1-2 TRBD1 TRBV10-1 12 CASSGDSIGRNF TGCGCCAGCAGTGGGGACAGCATCGGCCGCAACTTC
once TRBJ2-7 - TRBV5-5 16 CASSPDSFGPSYEQYF TGTGCCAGCAGTCCGGACTCATTCGGTCCCTCCTACGAGCAGTACTTC
- TRBJ2-2 TRBD2 TRBV2 16 CASSDKLAVNTGELFF TGTGCCAGCAGTGATAAGCTAGCGGTTAACACCGGGGAGCTGTTTTTT
- TRBJ1-4 - TRBV5-1 16 CASSLAVGGLPEKLFF TGCGCCAGCAGCTTGGCCGTCGGGGGTTTACCGGAAAAACTGTTTTTT
- TRBJ1-2 - TRBV27 14 CASSLTRGSYGYTF TGTGCCAGCAGTTTAACCAGGGGTAGCTATGGCTACACCTTC
- TRBJ2-5 TRBD2 TRBV14 15 CASSRQGGAQETQYF TGTGCCAGCAGCCGGCAGGGAGGGGCCCAAGAGACCCAGTACTTC
- TRBJ1-6 TRBD1 TRBV5-5 14 CASSGAGGRSPLHF TGTGCCAGCAGCGGCGCAGGGGGCAGGTCACCCCTCCACTTT
- TRBJ2-5 - TRBV4-1 15 CASSQVVNGEETQYF TGCGCCAGCAGCCAAGTTGTGAACGGGGAAGAGACCCAGTACTTC
- TRBJ1-2 - TRBV28 13 CATRDTLNYGYTF TGTGCCACCAGGGACACACTAAACTATGGCTACACCTTC
few TRBJ1-2 TRBD1 TRBV7-2 14 CASSLAEGAVGYTF TGTGCCAGCAGCTTAGCTGAGGGGGCGGTTGGCTACACCTTC
few TRBJ2-3 - TRBV29-1 15 CSVEDLGAAADTQYF TGCAGCGTTGAAGATCTGGGGGCTGCAGCAGATACGCAGTATTTT
- TRBJ2-1 - TRBV4-2 16 CASSLRALAEVNEQFF TGTGCCAGCAGCCTGAGGGCGCTAGCAGAAGTCAATGAGCAGTTCTTC
- TRBJ2-1 TRBD2 TRBV3-1/TRBV3-2 14 CASSQGLAGIKQFF TGTGCCAGCAGCCAAGGACTAGCGGGGATTAAGCAGTTCTTC
once TRBJ2-2 TRBD1 TRBV25-1 16 CASSNRDRGYTGELFF TGTGCCAGCAGTAACCGGGACAGGGGGTATACCGGGGAGCTGTTTTTT
- TRBJ2-4 - TRBV6-4 18 CASSDLPSPGVTKNIQYF TGTGCCAGCAGTGACCTTCCTTCCCCAGGGGTCACCAAAAACATTCAGTACTTC
once TRBJ1-1 - TRBV19 13 CASSPTVNTEAFF TGTGCCAGTAGTCCGACAGTGAACACTGAAGCTTTCTTT
- TRBJ1-4 - TRBV28 16 CASSYLRGGTNEKLFF TGTGCCAGCAGCTACTTGCGGGGGGGAACTAATGAAAAACTGTTTTTT
few TRBJ2-7 TRBD2 TRBV7-2 14 CASSHSGGSNEQYF TGTGCCAGCAGCCATAGCGGGGGGTCAAACGAGCAGTACTTC